One sample yielded the 15 T cell receptor beta chains listed below, sequenced in a study of cytomegalovirus exposure and HLA in healthy donors. The data were produced by immunoSEQ multiplex PCR, yet TCRdb's version contains in-frame clones alone and is incomplete. The repertoire consists of under 300,000 clones, with 80% to 90% occurring once and the leading ten covering roughly 0.99%. Sequenced sample: PBMCs. The receptors derive from a woman aged 18-29 years in good health and CMV-seronegative.

V usage is TRBV9 and J usage is TRBJ1-6; a possible D gene is TRBD1 (6 bases). This CDR3 region has 15 residues. Trimming took off 0 bases at V and 10 bases at J, with 14 bases between the two ends. CDR1 SGDLS and CDR2 YYNGEE come from the germline V gene. The CDR3 here is CASSVEEGGGSPLHF. The CDR3 nucleotides read TGTGCCAGCAGCGTAGAAGAAGGGGGTGGATCACCCCTCCACTTT.

This chain connects TRBV6-5 to TRBJ2-7; possibly TRBD2 for D (7 bases). The V gene's germline CDR1 is MNHEY and CDR2 SVGAGI. The CDR3 sequence is 15 residues long. Deletions cut 2 bases from V and 2 bases from J, with 13 bases between. The CDR3 DNA follows: TGTGCCAGCAGTTACGGGAGGGGGGTGCCCTACGAGCAGTACTTC. Amino acid sequence: CASSYGRGVPYEQYF.

The count of this clone is one. CDR3 sequence: CSAGTEFREQYF. In DNA, the CDR3 is TGCAGCGCCGGGACAGAGTTTCGCGAGCAGTACTTC. The rearrangement joins TRBV29-1 to TRBJ2-7, with 7 positions matching TRBD1. CDR3 length: 12 residues. Germline V lookup: CDR1 SQVTM, CDR2 ANQGSEA. V was clipped by 7 bases and J by 6 bases; unmatched bases: 9.

This clone was detected only once. The rearrangement uses TRBV25-1 and TRBJ1-1; 8 bases are a match to TRBD1. Germline V gene sequence: CDR1 MGHDK, CDR2 SYGVNS. J lost 7 bases, V lost 8 bases, and 6 bases had no gene match. The CDR3 runs 12 residues. For the CDR3, the DNA is TGTGCCAGCCGACAGGGGTTTTATGAAGCTTTCTTT. This sequence encodes CASRQGFYEAFF.

The V and J genes are TRBV30 and TRBJ2-7; no clear D. In germline, CDR1 is GTSNPN, CDR2 SVGIG (reference sequence). The CDR3 has 13 amino acids. V was cut by 1 base and J by 3 bases, with 10 bases left in between. Here the CDR3 reads CAWSEGSGYEQYF. CDR3 DNA sequence: TGTGCCTGGAGTGAAGGCTCGGGCTACGAGCAGTACTTC.

This rearrangement joins TRBV27 to TRBJ1-3, with 9 bases fitting TRBD1. There are 13 residues in the CDR3. The junction had 1 base not matched to a gene; V was cut back by 5 bases and J by 5 bases. In germline, CDR1 is MNHEY, CDR2 SMNVEV (reference sequence). CDR3 amino acids: CASSGQGRNTIYF. CDR3 DNA sequence: TGTGCCAGCAGTGGACAGGGGAGAAACACCATATATTTT.

In this sample, this clone turned up once. Here the CDR3 DNA reads TGTGCCAGCAGTTACTCGGAGGGGACCGAGCAGTACTTC. Its translation is CASSYSEGTEQYF. The genes are TRBV6-5 and TRBJ2-7; the D gene is possibly TRBD2 (6 bases). V lost 0 bases, J lost 6 bases, and 9 bases lay in between. Germline V lookup: CDR1 MNHEY, CDR2 SVGAGI. The CDR3 is 13 residues long.

The rearrangement uses TRBV19 and TRBJ1-5, with D possibly being TRBD1 (5 bases). Germline V gene lookup returns CDR1 LNHDA and CDR2 SQIVND (reference sequence). Trimming took off 6 bases at V and 0 bases at J, with 6 bases between the two ends. This CDR3 comprises 13 residues. The CDR3 region is CASSRDSNQPQHF. CDR3 DNA sequence: TGTGCCAGTAGCAGGGATAGCAATCAGCCCCAGCATTTT.

This rearrangement joins TRBV18 to TRBJ2-7, with 10 positions matching TRBD2. The V gene end was trimmed by 2 bases and the J gene end by 2 bases; junction bases not matched to a gene: 6. CDR1 KGHSH and CDR2 LQKENI come from the germline V gene. The length of the CDR3 is 16 residues. In DNA form, the CDR3 reads TGTGCCAGCTCACCATCCGCTAGCGGGAGCGCCTACGAGCAGTACTTC. It yields the protein CASSPSASGSAYEQYF.

The chain employs TRBV5-1 and TRBJ1-1, with TRBD1 identical over 12 bases. Germline CDR1 is SGHRS and CDR2 is YFSETQ. The CDR3 contains 15 residues. Trimming at V came to 3 bases and at J to 5 bases, leaving 5 bases not matched to a gene. The CDR3 DNA follows: TGCGCCAGCAGCTCCGGGACAGGGGGCCTTACTGAAGCTTTCTTT. It translates to CASSSGTGGLTEAFF. Together with reference TRBV5-1 and TRBJ1-1, the CDR3 gives the full variable domain: KAGVTQTPRYLIKTRGQQVTLSCSPISGHRSVSWYQQTPGQGLQFLFEYFSETQRNKGNFPGRFSGRQFSNSRSEMNVSTLELGDSALYLCASSSGTGGLTEAFFGQGTRLTVV.

The chain is built from TRBV27 and TRBJ2-2, with D tentatively TRBD2 (5 bases). The CDR3 is 18 amino acids. V shed 3 bases and J shed 0 bases, with 17 bases lying between them. Germline CDR1 MNHEY, CDR2 SMNVEV (reference sequence). The CDR3, as DNA: TGTGCCAGCAGTTTCACCGCTAGCAGTGGTTCGAACACCGGGGAGCTGTTTTTT. Encoded protein: CASSFTASSGSNTGELFF.

The chain has TRBV7-6 and TRBJ2-3; TRBD1 aligns across 8 bases. Germline CDR1 is SGHVS and CDR2 is FNYEAQ. This CDR3 contains 15 residues. Germline trimming cut 7 bases from V and 6 bases from J; bases unmatched to any gene: 12. DNA of the CDR3: TGTGCCAGCACCTATGGGACAGGTGATATCGATACGCAGTATTTT. Translating gives CASTYGTGDIDTQYF.

The V call is TRBV10-3, the J call TRBJ2-7; D may be TRBD2 (6 bases). The CDR3 loop spans 13 amino acids. Trimming shortened V by 8 bases and J by 5 bases, and 16 bases separated the two germline ends. CDR1 and CDR2 from the germline V gene are ENHRY and SYGVKD. The CDR3 is CAILEGTGHEQYF. In DNA form, the CDR3 reads TGTGCCATCCTGGAGGGCACTGGCCACGAGCAGTACTTC.

This clone was seen a few times. The V gene is TRBV7-6, the J gene TRBJ1-5, with 8 bases fitting TRBD1. CDR3 length: 13 amino acids. Trimming at V came to 5 bases and at J to 7 bases, leaving 4 bases not matched to a gene. Germline CDR1 is SGHVS and CDR2 is FNYEAQ. The CDR3 region has the DNA TGTGCCAGCAGCCCTCAGGGGGCGCAGCCCCAGCATTTT. It encodes CASSPQGAQPQHF. The variable domain in full, with the rest retrieved from reference TRBV7-6 and TRBJ1-5, is GAGVSQSPRYKVTKRGQDVALRCDPISGHVSLYWYRQALGQGPEFLTYFNYEAQQDKSGLPNDRFSAERPEGSISTLTIQRTEQRDSAMYRCASSPQGAQPQHFGDGTRLSIL.

In this sample, this clone turned up once. J is TRBJ1-6 and V is TRBV5-1; no firm D call. Germline V gene lookup returns CDR1 SGHRS and CDR2 YFSETQ. This CDR3 comprises 19 residues. Deletions cut 0 bases from V and 0 bases from J, with 16 bases between. DNA of the CDR3: TGCGCCAGCAGCTTGGCGAAACTACCTTCTAGCTCCTATAATTCACCCCTCCACTTT. Amino acid sequence: CASSLAKLPSSSYNSPLHF. Full variable domain (missing parts from reference TRBV5-1 and TRBJ1-6): KAGVTQTPRYLIKTRGQQVTLSCSPISGHRSVSWYQQTPGQGLQFLFEYFSETQRNKGNFPGRFSGRQFSNSRSEMNVSTLELGDSALYLCASSLAKLPSSSYNSPLHFGNGTRLTVT.